The entry below gives a single T cell receptor (beta chain) sequence along with its context. Its matching antigen is unknown. These data come from a study of shared clonotypes between healthy human individuals. Points from the study as a whole: Generation probabilities of non-shared clonotypes were lower (relative to those shared by all four donors). Memory subsets generally showed lower estimated richness than naive subsets. Only blood underwent sampling, and tissue repertoires likely differ. Clonotype sharing across donors was expected to vary with sequencing depth.

Data came from immunoSEQ multiplex PCR; TCRdb stores just in-frame clones and leaves some out. The sample includes 2 million to 2.5 million clones, approximately 96% of them seen just once. The material sequenced was naive CD4+ T cells sorted from blood. The subset is: CD45RA+ positively selected. This clonotype originated in a man aged 18 to 30 in good health.

This CDR3 reads CASSLGDTGELFF. The CDR3 region has the DNA TGTGCCAGCTCCCTCGGGGACACCGGGGAGCTGTTTTTT. The chain has TRBV18 and TRBJ2-2; perhaps TRBD2 as D (5 bases). Germline-derived CDR1 and CDR2 are KGHSH and LQKENI. Trimming took 6 bases from V and 3 from J, leaving 8 bases between them. This CDR3 has 13 amino acids. Together with reference TRBV18 and TRBJ2-2, the CDR3 gives the full variable domain: NAGVMQNPRHLVRRRGQEARLRCSPMKGHSHVYWYRQLPEEGLKFMVYLQKENIIDESGMPKERFSAEFPKEGPSILRIQQVVRGDSAAYFCASSLGDTGELFFGEGSRLTVL.